A selection of T cell receptor beta chains follows, all from one sample in a study of metastatic and nonmetastatic thyroid tumors. TCRdb reanalyzed the PCR reads with MiXCR. The sample yields roughly 30,000 clones, less than 20% seen once. Input material: blood. Receptor source: a female donor with papillary thyroid cancer or a benign thyroid nodule (not recorded which). Some clones in this sample may be carry-over from other donors' samples. CDR3s leave out the opening cysteine and the closing phenylalanine or tryptophan. The order of the fields is J gene, D gene, clone size, V gene, CDR3 protein. A D gene is named only where the DNA matches it firmly. Clone size is shown for a subset of rows, as once, few, many or a class of expanded clone.

TRBJ2-7 TRBD2 many TRBV20-1 SAGSGGQSYEQY
TRBJ2-1 TRBD2 - TRBV6-2/TRBV6-3 ATDTGTSHNEQF
TRBJ2-7 TRBD2 few TRBV6-2/TRBV6-3 ASSYSRLAGDYEQY
TRBJ1-1 - many TRBV12-3/TRBV12-4 ASSLKIRGNTEAF
TRBJ2-3 - - TRBV6-5 ASSYDGDTQY
TRBJ2-7 TRBD1 many TRBV7-9 ASGTGSYEQY
TRBJ2-7 TRBD1 medium-sized TRBV10-3 AITEGQGLPYEQY
TRBJ2-7 - - TRBV6-2/TRBV6-3 ASSAGERNEQY
TRBJ2-7 TRBD2 - TRBV11-3 ASSSPVGGVGSGEQY
TRBJ1-3 - few TRBV5-4 ASSDGPSNSGNTIY
TRBJ1-3 TRBD1 - TRBV6-1 ASSSDRGRRNTIY
TRBJ2-2 - many TRBV7-6 ASSLARTENTGELF
TRBJ2-1 - few TRBV6-1 ASSDGSYNEQF
TRBJ1-1 TRBD1 - TRBV20-1 SALARGQGRTEAF
TRBJ2-7 - - TRBV6-5 ASSYSIASRDEQY
TRBJ2-6 TRBD1 - TRBV10-3 AISDPTGDSSGANVLT
TRBJ2-5 TRBD2 - TRBV6-1 ASRTGLAGAETQY
TRBJ2-3 - many TRBV5-4 ASSLTDTQY
TRBJ1-5 TRBD1 many TRBV6-1 ASSSGGKASPQH
TRBJ1-1 TRBD1 many TRBV28 ASSRTGVVDTEAF
TRBJ1-5 - - TRBV5-6 ASSFRRGNQPQH
TRBJ1-5 - medium-sized TRBV4-2 ASSPTRDPNQPQH
TRBJ1-2 - many TRBV2 ASTAGANYGYT
TRBJ2-3 - many TRBV11-2 ASSLYGGRGDTQY
TRBJ1-6 - few TRBV20-1 SASYGEWNSPLH
TRBJ2-1 TRBD2 - TRBV20-1 SAKRGYSYNEQF
TRBJ2-3 TRBD1 - TRBV6-1 ASSEWTGTDTQY
TRBJ2-7 - many TRBV15 ATSSGGQTYEQY
TRBJ1-1 - - TRBV6-4 ASSQFPGSAGTEAF
TRBJ2-1 - few TRBV7-2 ASSRGVWDEQF
TRBJ1-2 TRBD1 many TRBV20-1 SASQGATGYT
TRBJ1-1 TRBD1 many TRBV20-1 SATDRASNTEAF
TRBJ2-2 TRBD1 medium-sized TRBV28 ASTKDRGWSGELF
TRBJ2-3 - - TRBV7-2 ASSFGTLTDTQY
TRBJ2-2 - - TRBV19 ASSMKGTGELF
TRBJ2-1 - - TRBV7-9 ASSSPGYYNEQF
TRBJ1-4 - many TRBV7-9 ASSLVVGNEKLF
TRBJ2-7 - - TRBV6-1 ASRPSGSYEQY
TRBJ2-2 - few TRBV6-6 ASSYVFAGDTGELF
TRBJ2-1 - - TRBV5-6 ASRRYGTYNEQF
TRBJ1-1 TRBD1 many TRBV3-1 ASTLSADRVPEAF